This TCR beta chain was recovered during a study of naive and memory T cell subsets. Broader study findings: Clonotypes are single alpha or beta chains, not paired receptors.

Note on this clonotype: Its target is unknown.

Separate alpha and beta amplification began at the second PCR step. CD8 T cells were positively selected from what remained after CD4 positive selection. An equimolar mix of two oligonucleotides served as the beta constant-region primer for TRBC1 and TRBC2. Nested alpha and beta constant-region primers with the SP2 primer drove four PCR rounds on ligated cDNA. TCRdb fed the UMI-ligation and nested PCR reads into MiXCR, producing one record per CDR3 protein. The sample lists approximately 80,000 distinct CDR3 sequences, about 9.9% occurring once. With 4 bases clipped from V and 7 bases from J, the junction kept 7 bases outside the gene matches. Germline loops: CDR1 SGDLS, CDR2 YYNGEE. The CDR3 covers 14 residues.

V is TRBV9 and J is TRBJ1-1, with TRBD1 matching over 10 bases. The TCR comes from a human donor in good health. Material for sequencing was naive CD8+ T cells from blood. The CDR3 spells CASSFKTGGGEAFF. CDR3 nucleotides: TGTGCCAGCAGCTTCAAGACAGGGGGCGGTGAAGCTTTCTTT.